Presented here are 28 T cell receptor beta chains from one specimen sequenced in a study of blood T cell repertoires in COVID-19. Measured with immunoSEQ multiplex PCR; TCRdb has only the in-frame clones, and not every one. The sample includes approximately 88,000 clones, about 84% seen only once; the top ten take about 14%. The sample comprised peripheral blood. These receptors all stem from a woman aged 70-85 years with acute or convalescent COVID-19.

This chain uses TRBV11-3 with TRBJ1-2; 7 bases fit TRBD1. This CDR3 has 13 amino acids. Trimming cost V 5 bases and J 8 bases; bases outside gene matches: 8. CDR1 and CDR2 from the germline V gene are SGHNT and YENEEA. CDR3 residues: CASSQDRLGGYTF. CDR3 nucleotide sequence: TGTGCCAGCAGCCAGGACAGGTTGGGAGGCTACACCTTC.

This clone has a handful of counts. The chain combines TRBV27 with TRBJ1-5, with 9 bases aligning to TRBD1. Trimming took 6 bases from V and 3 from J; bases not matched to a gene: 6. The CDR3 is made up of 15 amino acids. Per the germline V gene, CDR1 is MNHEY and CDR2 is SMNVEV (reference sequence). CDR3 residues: CASRNRGRNNQPQHF. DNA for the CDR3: TGTGCCAGCAGGAACAGGGGGCGGAACAATCAGCCCCAGCATTTT.

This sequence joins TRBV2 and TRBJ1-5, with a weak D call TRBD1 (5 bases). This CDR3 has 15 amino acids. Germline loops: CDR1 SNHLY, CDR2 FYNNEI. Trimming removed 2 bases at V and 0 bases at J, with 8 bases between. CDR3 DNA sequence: TGTGCCAGCAGTGAACAGGGCTATAGCAATCAGCCCCAGCATTTT. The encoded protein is CASSEQGYSNQPQHF.

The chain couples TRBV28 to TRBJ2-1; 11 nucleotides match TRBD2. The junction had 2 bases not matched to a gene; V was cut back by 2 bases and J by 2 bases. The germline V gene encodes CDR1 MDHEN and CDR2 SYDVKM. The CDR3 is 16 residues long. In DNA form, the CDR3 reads TGTGCCAGCAGTTTAACTAGCGGGAGCACCTACAATGAGCAGTTCTTC. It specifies CASSLTSGSTYNEQFF.

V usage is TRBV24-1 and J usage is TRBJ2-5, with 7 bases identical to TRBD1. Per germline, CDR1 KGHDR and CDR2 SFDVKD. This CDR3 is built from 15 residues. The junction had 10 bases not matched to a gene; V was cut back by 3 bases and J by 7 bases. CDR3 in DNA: TGTGCCACCAGTGATCGCTGGACAGGCTTTGGGACCCAGTACTTC. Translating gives CATSDRWTGFGTQYF.

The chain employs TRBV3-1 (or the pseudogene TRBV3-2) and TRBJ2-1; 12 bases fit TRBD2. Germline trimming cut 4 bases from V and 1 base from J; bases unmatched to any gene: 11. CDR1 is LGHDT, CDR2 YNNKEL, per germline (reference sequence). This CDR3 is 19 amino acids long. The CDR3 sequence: CASSPNLAGGPGSYNEQFF. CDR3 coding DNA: TGTGCCAGCAGCCCAAACCTAGCGGGAGGGCCAGGGTCCTACAATGAGCAGTTCTTC.

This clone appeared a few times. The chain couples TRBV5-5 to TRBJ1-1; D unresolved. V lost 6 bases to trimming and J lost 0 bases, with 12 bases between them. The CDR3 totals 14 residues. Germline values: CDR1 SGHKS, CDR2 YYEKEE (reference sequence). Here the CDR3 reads CASTPTVMNTEAFF. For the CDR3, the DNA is TGTGCCAGCACCCCGACTGTCATGAACACTGAAGCTTTCTTT.

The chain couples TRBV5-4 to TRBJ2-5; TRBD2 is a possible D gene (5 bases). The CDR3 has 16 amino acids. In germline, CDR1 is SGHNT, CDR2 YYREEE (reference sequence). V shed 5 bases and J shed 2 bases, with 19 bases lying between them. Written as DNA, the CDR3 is TGTGCCAGCAGAAAAATGGTCACCGGGGTACAAGAGACCCAGTACTTC. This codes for CASRKMVTGVQETQYF.

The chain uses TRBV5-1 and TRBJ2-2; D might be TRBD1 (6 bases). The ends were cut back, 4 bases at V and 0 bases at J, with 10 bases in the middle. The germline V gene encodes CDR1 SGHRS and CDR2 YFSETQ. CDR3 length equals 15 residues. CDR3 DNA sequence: TGCGCCAGCAGCACGGACAGAGCGAACACCGGGGAGCTGTTTTTT. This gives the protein CASSTDRANTGELFF.

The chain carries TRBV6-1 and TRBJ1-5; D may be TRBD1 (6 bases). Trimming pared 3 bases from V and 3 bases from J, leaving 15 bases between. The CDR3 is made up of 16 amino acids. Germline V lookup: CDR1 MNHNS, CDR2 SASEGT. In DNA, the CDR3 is TGTGCCAGCAGTGAGGGCTACAGGGTATCCAATCAGCCCCAGCATTTT. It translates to CASSEGYRVSNQPQHF.

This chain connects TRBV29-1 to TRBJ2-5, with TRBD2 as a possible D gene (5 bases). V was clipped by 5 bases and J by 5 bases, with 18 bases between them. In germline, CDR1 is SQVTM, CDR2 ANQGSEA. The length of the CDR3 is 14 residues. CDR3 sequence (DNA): TGCAGCGTTATGTTTACGGGGAAAGGGGAGACCCAGTACTTC. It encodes CSVMFTGKGETQYF.

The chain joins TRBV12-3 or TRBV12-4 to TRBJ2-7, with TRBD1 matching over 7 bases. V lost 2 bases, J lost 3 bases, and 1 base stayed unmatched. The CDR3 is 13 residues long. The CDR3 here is CASSLNRGYEQYV. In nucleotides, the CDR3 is TGTGCCAGCAGTTTAAACAGGGGCTACGAGCAGTACGTC.

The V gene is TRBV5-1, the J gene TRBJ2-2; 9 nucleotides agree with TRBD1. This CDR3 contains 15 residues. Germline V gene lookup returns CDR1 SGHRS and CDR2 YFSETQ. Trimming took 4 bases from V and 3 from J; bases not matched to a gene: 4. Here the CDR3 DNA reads TGCGCCAGCAGCAGGGACAGGGTTGACACCGGGGAGCTGTTTTTT. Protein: CASSRDRVDTGELFF. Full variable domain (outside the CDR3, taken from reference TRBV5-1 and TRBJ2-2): KAGVTQTPRYLIKTRGQQVTLSCSPISGHRSVSWYQQTPGQGLQFLFEYFSETQRNKGNFPGRFSGRQFSNSRSEMNVSTLELGDSALYLCASSRDRVDTGELFFGEGSRLTVL.

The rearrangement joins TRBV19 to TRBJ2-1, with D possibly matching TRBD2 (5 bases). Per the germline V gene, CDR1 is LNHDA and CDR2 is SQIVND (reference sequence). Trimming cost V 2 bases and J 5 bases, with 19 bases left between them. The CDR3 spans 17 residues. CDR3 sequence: CASSIPLGGRGHNEQFF. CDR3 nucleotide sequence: TGTGCCAGTAGTATACCCCTTGGCGGAAGAGGGCACAATGAGCAGTTCTTC.

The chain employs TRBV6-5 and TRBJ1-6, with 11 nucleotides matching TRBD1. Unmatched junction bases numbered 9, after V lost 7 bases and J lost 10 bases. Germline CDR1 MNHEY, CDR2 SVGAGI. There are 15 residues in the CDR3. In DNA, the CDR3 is TGTGCCAGCACCTTCGGACAGGGGGCGGGATCACCCCTCCACTTT. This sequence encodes CASTFGQGAGSPLHF.

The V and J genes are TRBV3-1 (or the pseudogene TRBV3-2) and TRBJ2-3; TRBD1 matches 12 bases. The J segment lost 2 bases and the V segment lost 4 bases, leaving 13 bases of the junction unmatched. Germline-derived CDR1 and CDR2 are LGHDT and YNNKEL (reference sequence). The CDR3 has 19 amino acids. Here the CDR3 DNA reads TGTGCCAGCAGCCTCCGGGACAGGGGGCGACGGGTGTCCACAGATACGCAGTATTTT. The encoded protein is CASSLRDRGRRVSTDTQYF.

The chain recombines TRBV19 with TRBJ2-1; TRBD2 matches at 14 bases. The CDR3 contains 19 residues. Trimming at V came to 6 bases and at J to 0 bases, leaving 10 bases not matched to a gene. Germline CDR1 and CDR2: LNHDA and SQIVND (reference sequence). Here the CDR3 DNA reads TGTGCCAGTAGCCCTTGGCGACTAGCGGGGGGGAGCTCCTACAATGAGCAGTTCTTC. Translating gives CASSPWRLAGGSSYNEQFF.

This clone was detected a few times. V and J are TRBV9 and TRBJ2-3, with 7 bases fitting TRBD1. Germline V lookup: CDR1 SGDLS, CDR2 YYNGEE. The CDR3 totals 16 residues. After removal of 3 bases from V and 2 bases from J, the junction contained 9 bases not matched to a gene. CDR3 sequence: CASSDGRDRNTDTQYF. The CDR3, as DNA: TGTGCCAGCAGCGACGGACGGGACAGAAACACAGATACGCAGTATTTT. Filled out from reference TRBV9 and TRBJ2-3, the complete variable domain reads DSGVTQTPKHLITATGQRVTLRCSPRSGDLSVYWYQQSLDQGLQFLIQYYNGEERAKGNILERFSAQQFPDLHSELNLSSLELGDSALYFCASSDGRDRNTDTQYFGPGTRLTVL.

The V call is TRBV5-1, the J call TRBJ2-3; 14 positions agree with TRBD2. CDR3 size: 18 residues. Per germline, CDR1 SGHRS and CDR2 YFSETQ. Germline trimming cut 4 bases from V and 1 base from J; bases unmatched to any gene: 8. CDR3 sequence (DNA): TGCGCCAGCAGCGCCGGGACTAGCGGGAGTTTCCGCACAGATACGCAGTATTTT. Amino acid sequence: CASSAGTSGSFRTDTQYF.

CDR3 coding DNA: TGTGCCAGCAGCCAAGATGGTCTGGGACAGAGGAATCAGCCCCAGCATTTT. Its translation: CASSQDGLGQRNQPQHF. The rearrangement uses TRBV4-2 and TRBJ1-5, with 7 bases aligning to TRBD1. The CDR3 is 17 residues long. Trimming at V came to 0 bases and at J to 4 bases, leaving 9 bases not matched to a gene. Germline V gene sequence: CDR1 LGHNA, CDR2 YNFKEQ.

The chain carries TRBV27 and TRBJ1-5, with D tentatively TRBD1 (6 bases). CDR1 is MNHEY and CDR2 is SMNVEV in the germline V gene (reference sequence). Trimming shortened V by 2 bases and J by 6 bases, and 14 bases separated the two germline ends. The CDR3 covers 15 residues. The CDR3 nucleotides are TGTGCCAGCAGTTTACAGGGGCTAGATATTCAGCCCCAGCATTTT. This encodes CASSLQGLDIQPQHF.

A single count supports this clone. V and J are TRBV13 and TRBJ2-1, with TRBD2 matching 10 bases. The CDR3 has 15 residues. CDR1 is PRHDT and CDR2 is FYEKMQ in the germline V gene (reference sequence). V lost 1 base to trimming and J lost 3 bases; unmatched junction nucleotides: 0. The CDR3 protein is CASSLASGSYNEQFF. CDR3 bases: TGTGCCAGCAGCTTAGCTAGCGGGAGCTACAATGAGCAGTTCTTC.

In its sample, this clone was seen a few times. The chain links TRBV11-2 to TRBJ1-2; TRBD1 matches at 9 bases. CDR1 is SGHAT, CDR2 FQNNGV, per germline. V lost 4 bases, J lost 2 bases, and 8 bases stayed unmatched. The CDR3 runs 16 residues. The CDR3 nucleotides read TGTGCCAGCAGCTCCAGTCCCGGGACAGGGAACTATGGCTACACCTTC. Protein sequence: CASSSSPGTGNYGYTF.

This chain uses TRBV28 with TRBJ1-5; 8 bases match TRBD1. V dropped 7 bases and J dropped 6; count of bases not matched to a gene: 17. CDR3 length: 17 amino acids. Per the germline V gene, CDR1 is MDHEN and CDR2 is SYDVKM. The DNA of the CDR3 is TGTGCCAGCACTAAATGGGACAGGACGGGTGGGGGTCAGCCCCAGCATTTT. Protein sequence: CASTKWDRTGGGQPQHF. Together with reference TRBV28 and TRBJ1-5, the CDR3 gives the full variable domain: DVKVTQSSRYLVKRTGEKVFLECVQDMDHENMFWYRQDPGLGLRLIYFSYDVKMKEKGDIPEGYSVSREKKERFSLILESASTNQTSMYLCASTKWDRTGGGQPQHFGDGTRLSIL.

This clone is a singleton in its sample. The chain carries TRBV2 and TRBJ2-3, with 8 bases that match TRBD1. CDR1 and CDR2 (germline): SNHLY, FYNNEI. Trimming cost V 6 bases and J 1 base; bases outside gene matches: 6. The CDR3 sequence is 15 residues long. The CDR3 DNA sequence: TGTGCCAGCAGAAGACAGGGGAGCGGCACAGATACGCAGTATTTT. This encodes CASRRQGSGTDTQYF. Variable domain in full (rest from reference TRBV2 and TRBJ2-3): EPEVTQTPSHQVTQMGQEVILRCVPISNHLYFYWYRQILGQKVEFLVSFYNNEISEKSEIFDDQFSVERPDGSNFTLKIRSTKLEDSAMYFCASRRQGSGTDTQYFGPGTRLTVL.

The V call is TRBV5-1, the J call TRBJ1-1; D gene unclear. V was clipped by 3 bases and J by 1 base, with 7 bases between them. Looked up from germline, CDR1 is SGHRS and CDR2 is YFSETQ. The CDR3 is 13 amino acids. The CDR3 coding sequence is TGCGCCAGCAGCTACACAGCGAACACTGAAGCTTTCTTT. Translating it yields CASSYTANTEAFF. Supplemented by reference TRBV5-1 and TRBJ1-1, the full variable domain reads KAGVTQTPRYLIKTRGQQVTLSCSPISGHRSVSWYQQTPGQGLQFLFEYFSETQRNKGNFPGRFSGRQFSNSRSEMNVSTLELGDSALYLCASSYTANTEAFFGQGTRLTVV.

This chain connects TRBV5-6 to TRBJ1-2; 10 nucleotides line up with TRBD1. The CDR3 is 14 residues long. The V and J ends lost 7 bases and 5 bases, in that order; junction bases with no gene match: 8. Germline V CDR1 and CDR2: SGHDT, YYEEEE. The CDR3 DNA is TGTGCCAGCTTGGACAGGGGGAGAGAGTATGGCTACACCTTC. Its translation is CASLDRGREYGYTF.

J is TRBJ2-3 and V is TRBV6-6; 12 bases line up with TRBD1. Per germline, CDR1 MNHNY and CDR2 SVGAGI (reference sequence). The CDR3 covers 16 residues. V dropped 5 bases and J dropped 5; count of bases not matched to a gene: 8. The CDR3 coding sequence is TGTGCCAGCAGTCATCCGGGACAGGGGGCAGGAGATACGCAGTATTTT. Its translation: CASSHPGQGAGDTQYF.